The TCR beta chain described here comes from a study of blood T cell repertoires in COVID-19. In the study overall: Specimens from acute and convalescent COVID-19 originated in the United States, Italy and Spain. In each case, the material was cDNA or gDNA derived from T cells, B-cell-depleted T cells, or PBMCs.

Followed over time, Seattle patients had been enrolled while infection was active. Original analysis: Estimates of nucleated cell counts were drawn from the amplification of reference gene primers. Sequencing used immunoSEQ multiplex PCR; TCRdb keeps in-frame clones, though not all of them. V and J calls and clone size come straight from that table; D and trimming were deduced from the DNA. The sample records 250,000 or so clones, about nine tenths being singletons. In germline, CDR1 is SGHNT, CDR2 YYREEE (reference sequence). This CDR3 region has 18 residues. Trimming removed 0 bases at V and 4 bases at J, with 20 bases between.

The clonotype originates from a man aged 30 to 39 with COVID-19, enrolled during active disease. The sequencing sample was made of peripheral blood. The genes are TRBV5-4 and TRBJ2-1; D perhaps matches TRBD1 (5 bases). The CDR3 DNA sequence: TGTGCCAGCAGCTTGGGGTTGCGGACACTGAAAATGTACAATGAGCAGTTCTTC. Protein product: CASSLGLRTLKMYNEQFF.